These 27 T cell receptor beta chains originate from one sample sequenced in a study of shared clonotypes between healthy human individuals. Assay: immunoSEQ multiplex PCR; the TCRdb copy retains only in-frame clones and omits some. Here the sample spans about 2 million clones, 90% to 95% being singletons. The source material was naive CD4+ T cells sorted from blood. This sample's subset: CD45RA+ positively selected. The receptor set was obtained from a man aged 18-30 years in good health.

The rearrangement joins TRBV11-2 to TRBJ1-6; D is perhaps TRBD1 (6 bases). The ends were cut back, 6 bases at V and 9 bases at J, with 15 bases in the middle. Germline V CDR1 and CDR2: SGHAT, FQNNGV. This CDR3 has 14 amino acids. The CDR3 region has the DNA TGTGCCAGCAGGCCAGGGGAGTTCGGTTCACCCCTCCACTTT. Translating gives CASRPGEFGSPLHF.

DNA for the CDR3: TGCGCCAGCAGCCAAGACAGATTCCTAATGAACACTGAAGCTTTCTTT. Residues: CASSQDRFLMNTEAFF. The rearrangement uses TRBV4-3 and TRBJ1-1; no clear D gene. CDR3 length: 16 amino acids. The germline CDR1 and CDR2 sequences are LGHNA and YSLEER. The V end lost 0 bases, the J end lost 0 bases, and 11 bases lay between the germline ends.

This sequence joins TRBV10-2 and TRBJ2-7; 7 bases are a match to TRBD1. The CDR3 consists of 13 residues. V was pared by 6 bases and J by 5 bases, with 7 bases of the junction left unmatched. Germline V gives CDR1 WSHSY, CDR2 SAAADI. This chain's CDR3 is CASRPDRVHEQYF. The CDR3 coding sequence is TGCGCCAGCAGGCCCGACAGGGTCCACGAGCAGTACTTC.

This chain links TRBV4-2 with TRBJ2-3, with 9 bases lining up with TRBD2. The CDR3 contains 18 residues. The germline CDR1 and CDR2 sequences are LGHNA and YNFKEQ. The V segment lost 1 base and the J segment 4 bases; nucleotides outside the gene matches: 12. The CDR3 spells CASSQVPSGTRTPDTQYF. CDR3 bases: TGTGCCAGCAGCCAAGTACCTAGCGGGACGCGTACCCCAGATACGCAGTATTTT.

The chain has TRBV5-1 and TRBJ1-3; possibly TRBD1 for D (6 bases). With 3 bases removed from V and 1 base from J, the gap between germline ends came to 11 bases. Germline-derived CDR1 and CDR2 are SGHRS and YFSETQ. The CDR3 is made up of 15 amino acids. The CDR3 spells CASSSTTGSGNTIYF. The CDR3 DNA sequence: TGCGCCAGCAGCTCGACGACAGGTTCTGGAAACACCATATATTTT. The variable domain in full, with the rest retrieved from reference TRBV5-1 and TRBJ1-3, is KAGVTQTPRYLIKTRGQQVTLSCSPISGHRSVSWYQQTPGQGLQFLFEYFSETQRNKGNFPGRFSGRQFSNSRSEMNVSTLELGDSALYLCASSSTTGSGNTIYFGEGSWLTVV.

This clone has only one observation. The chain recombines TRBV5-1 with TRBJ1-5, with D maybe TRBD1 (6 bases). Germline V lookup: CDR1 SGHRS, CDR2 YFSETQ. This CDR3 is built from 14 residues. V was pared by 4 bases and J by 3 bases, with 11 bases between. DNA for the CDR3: TGCGCCAGCAGCCTAACAGGGACCAATCAGCCCCAGCATTTT. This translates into CASSLTGTNQPQHF.

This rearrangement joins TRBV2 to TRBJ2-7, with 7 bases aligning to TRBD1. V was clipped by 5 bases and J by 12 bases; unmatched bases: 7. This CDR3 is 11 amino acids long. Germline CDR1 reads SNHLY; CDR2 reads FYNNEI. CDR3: CASSTQGVVYF. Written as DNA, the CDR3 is TGTGCCAGCAGTACCCAGGGGGTAGTGTACTTC.

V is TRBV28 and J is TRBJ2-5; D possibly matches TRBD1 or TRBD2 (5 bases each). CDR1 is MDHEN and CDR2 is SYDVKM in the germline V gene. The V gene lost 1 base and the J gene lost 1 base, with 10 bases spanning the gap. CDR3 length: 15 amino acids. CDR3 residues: CASSLLGVLQETQYF. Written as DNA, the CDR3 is TGTGCCAGCAGTTTATTGGGGGTTCTCCAAGAGACCCAGTACTTC.

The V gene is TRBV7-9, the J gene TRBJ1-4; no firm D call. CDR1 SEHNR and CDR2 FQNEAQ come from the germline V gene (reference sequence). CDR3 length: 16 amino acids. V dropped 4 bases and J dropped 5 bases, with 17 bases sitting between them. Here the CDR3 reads CASSSLDRARNEKLFF. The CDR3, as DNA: TGTGCCAGCAGCTCACTGGACCGGGCCCGAAATGAAAAACTGTTTTTT.

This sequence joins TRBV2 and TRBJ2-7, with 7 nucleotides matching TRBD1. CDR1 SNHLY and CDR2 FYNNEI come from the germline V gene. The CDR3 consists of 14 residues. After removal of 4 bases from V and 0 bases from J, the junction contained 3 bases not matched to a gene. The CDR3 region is CASSVRDSSYEQYF. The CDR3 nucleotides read TGTGCCAGCAGTGTGAGGGACAGCTCCTACGAGCAGTACTTC.

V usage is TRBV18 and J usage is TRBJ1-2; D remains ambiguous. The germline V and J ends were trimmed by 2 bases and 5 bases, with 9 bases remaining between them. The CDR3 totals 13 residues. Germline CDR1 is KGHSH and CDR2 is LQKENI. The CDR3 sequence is CASSPRTPYGYTF. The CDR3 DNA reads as TGTGCCAGCTCACCAAGGACTCCTTATGGCTACACCTTC.

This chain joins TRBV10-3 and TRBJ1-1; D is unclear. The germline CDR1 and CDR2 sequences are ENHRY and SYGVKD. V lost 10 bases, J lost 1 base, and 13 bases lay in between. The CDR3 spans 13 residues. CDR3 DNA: TGTGCCACCTCAGACGGAGGGAACACTGAAGCTTTCTTT. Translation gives CATSDGGNTEAFF.

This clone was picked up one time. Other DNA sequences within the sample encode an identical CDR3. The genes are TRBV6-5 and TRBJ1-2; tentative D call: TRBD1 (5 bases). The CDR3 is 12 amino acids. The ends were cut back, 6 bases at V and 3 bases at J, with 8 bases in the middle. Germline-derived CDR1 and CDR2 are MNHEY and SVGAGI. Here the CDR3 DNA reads TGTGCCAGCAGAAGGGACGACTATGGCTACACCTTC. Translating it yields CASRRDDYGYTF.

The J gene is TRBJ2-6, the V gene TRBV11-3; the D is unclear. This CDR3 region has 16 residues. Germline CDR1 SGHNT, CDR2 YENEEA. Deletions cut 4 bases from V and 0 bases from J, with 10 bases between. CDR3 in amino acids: CASSSPPGSGANVLTF. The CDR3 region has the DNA TGTGCCAGCAGCTCACCTCCGGGCTCTGGGGCCAACGTCCTGACTTTC.

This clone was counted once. In DNA form, the CDR3 reads TGTGCCAGCAGCTTAGACGGAGGCTATAGCAATCAGCCCCAGCATTTT. Translating gives CASSLDGGYSNQPQHF. V is TRBV7-9 and J is TRBJ1-5; D remains ambiguous. Germline V gives CDR1 SEHNR, CDR2 FQNEAQ (reference sequence). With 1 base removed from V and 0 bases from J, the gap between germline ends came to 10 bases. This CDR3 comprises 16 residues.

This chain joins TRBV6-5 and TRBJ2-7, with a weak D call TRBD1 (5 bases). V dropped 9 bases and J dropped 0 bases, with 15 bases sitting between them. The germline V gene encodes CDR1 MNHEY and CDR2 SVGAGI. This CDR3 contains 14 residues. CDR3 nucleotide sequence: TGTGCCAGTGGGTCTCTGGGGCGCTCCTACGAGCAGTACTTC. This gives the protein CASGSLGRSYEQYF.

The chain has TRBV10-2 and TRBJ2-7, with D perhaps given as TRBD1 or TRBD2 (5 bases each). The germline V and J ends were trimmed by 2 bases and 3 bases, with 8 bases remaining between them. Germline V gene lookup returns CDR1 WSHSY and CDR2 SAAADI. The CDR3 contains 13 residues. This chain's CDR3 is CASSEAGGYEQYF. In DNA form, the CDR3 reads TGCGCCAGCAGTGAGGCTGGGGGCTACGAGCAGTACTTC.

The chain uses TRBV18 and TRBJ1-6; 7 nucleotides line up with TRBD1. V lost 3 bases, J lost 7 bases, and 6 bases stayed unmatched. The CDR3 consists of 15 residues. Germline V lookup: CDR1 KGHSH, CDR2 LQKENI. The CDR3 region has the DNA TGTGCCAGCTCACCTGACAGGGCCGAAAATTCACCCCTCCACTTT. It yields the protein CASSPDRAENSPLHF.

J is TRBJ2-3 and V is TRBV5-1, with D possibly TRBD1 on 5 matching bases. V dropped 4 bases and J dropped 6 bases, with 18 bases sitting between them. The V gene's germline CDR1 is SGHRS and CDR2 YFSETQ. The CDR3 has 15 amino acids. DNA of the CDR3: TGCGCCAGCAGCACCGACTCGGACAAGGTCGATACGCAGTATTTT. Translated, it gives CASSTDSDKVDTQYF.

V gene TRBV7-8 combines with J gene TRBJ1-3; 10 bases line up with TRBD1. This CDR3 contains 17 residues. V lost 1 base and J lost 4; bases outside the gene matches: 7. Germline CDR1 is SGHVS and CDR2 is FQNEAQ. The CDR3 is CASSLVTGGRTGNTIYF. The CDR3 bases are TGTGCCAGCAGCTTAGTGACAGGGGGCAGAACAGGAAACACCATATATTTT.

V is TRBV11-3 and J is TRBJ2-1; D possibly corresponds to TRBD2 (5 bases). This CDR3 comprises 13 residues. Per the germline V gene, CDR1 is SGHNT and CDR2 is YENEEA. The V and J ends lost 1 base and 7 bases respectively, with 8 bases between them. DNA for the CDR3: TGTGCCAGCAGCTTAGGGACGGGGAATGAGCAGTTCTTC. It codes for CASSLGTGNEQFF.

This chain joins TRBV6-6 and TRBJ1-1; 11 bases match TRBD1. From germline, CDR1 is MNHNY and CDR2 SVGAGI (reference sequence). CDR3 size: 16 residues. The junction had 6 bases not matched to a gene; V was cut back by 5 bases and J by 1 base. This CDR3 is CASSRPGTGGNTEAFF. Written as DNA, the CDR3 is TGTGCCAGCAGTCGCCCTGGGACAGGGGGGAACACTGAAGCTTTCTTT.

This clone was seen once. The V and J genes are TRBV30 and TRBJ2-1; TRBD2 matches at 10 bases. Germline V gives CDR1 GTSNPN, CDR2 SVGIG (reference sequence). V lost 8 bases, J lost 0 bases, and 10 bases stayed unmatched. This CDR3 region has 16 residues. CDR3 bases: TGTGCCCTTGTGGCTAGCGGGGGAAGCTCCTACAATGAGCAGTTCTTC. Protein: CALVASGGSSYNEQFF.

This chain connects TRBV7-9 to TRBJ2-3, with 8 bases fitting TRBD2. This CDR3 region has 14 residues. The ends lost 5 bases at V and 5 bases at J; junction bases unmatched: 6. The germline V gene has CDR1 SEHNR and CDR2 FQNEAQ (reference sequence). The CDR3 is CASSPIAGIDTQYF. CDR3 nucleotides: TGTGCCAGCAGCCCTATAGCGGGAATAGATACGCAGTATTTT.

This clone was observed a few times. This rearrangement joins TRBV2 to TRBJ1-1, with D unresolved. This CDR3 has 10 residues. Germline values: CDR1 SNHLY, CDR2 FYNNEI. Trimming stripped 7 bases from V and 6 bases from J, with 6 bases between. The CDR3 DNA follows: TGTGCCAGCATGATAGCTGAAGCTTTCTTT. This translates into CASMIAEAFF.

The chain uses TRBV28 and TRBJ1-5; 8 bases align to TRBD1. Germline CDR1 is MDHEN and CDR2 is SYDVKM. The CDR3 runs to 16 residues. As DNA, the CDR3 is TGTGCTTCGGACAGGGCGGATGGGGGTCGCAATCAGCCCCAGCATTTT. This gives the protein CASDRADGGRNQPQHF.

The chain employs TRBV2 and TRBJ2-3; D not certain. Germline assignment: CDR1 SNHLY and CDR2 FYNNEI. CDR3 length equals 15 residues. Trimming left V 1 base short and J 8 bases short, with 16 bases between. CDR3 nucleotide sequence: TGTGCCAGCAGTGAAGGGGTGGCTCCCTCCGGTACGCAGTATTTT. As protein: CASSEGVAPSGTQYF.